Each of the 8 T cell receptor beta chains below was sequenced from the same sample in a study of molecular identifiers for immune sequencing clone quantification. TCRdb ran MiXCR on the PCR reads and lists one entry per CDR3 protein. The sample yields more than 85,000 distinct CDR3 sequences, under 40% seen once. What was sequenced was naive CD8+ T cells from blood, with Jurkat cell RNA spiked in. The subset: FACS-sorted CD8+CD4-CCR7+CD45RA+ naive T cells. The receptors here all came from a human donor in good health. Some libraries in this study had Jurkat cell RNA spiked in.

In regard to this clonotype: It may be a read error: a sequence one base away is much more abundant. The chain employs TRBV28 and TRBJ1-6, with 8 bases lining up with TRBD1. V lost 5 bases to trimming and J lost 10 bases; unmatched junction nucleotides: 10. Germline lookup yields CDR1 MDHEN and CDR2 SYDVKM. The CDR3 is 15 amino acids. For the CDR3, the DNA is TGTGCCAGCAGTGTTTCGGCAGGGGGCCGGTCACCCCTCCACTTT. This sequence encodes CASSVSAGGRSPLHF.

This clonotype was recorded a few times. V usage is TRBV24-1 and J usage is TRBJ1-1; D remains ambiguous. The CDR3 contains 11 residues. Trimming took off 5 bases at V and 8 bases at J, with 8 bases between the two ends. Germline V CDR1 and CDR2: KGHDR, SFDVKD. This CDR3 reads CATSVGVEAFF. The CDR3 coding sequence is TGTGCCACCAGTGTAGGAGTGGAAGCTTTCTTT.

This clonotype was recorded at least ten times. The rearrangement uses TRBV14 and TRBJ2-2; D unresolved. CDR1 SGHDN and CDR2 FVKESK come from the germline V gene. This CDR3 has 14 amino acids. Trimming stripped 1 base from V and 1 base from J, with 4 bases between. Here the CDR3 DNA reads TGTGCCAGCAGCCAAGTGGTGAACACCGGGGAGCTGTTTTTT. Its protein is CASSQVVNTGELFF. The whole variable domain, filled in from reference TRBV14 and TRBJ2-2, reads EAGVTQFPSHSVIEKGQTVTLRCDPISGHDNLYWYRRVMGKEIKFLLHFVKESKQDESGMPNNRFLAERTGGTYSTLKVQPAELEDSGVYFCASSQVVNTGELFFGEGSRLTVL.

This clonotype was seen a handful of times. The rearrangement joins TRBV12-3 or TRBV12-4 to TRBJ1-1; D is ambiguous. Trimming pared 0 bases from V and 0 bases from J, leaving 8 bases between. CDR3 size: 15 residues. The CDR3 sequence: CASSLATYMNTEAFF. The CDR3 DNA is TGTGCCAGCAGTTTAGCAACCTATATGAACACTGAAGCTTTCTTT.

Points on this clonotype: This may arise from a read error, as a much more abundant clone is one base away. This chain links TRBV7-9 with TRBJ2-4; D is uncertain. The J call is doubtful: the DNA matches TRBJ2-1 better. Germline values: CDR1 SEHNR, CDR2 FQNEAQ (reference sequence). CDR3 length: 16 amino acids. The CDR3 reads CASSLTPGLTKNIQFF. CDR3 nucleotide sequence: TGTGCCAGCAGCCTTACCCCAGGTCTGACCAAAAACATTCAGTTCTTC.

The chain links TRBV5-5 to TRBJ2-7; D is undetermined. Germline assignment: CDR1 SGHKS and CDR2 YYEKEE (reference sequence). V shed 1 base and J shed 2 bases, with 13 bases lying between them. The length of the CDR3 is 15 residues. DNA for the CDR3: TGTGCCAGCAGCTTGTATCTGGGTTCGGCCTACGAGCAGTACTTC. Its protein product is CASSLYLGSAYEQYF. The entire variable domain, with the rest obtained from reference TRBV5-5 and TRBJ2-7, is as follows: DAGVTQSPTHLIKTRGQQVTLRCSPISGHKSVSWYQQVLGQGPQFIFQYYEKEERGRGNFPDRFSARQFPNYSSELNVNALLLGDSALYLCASSLYLGSAYEQYFGPGTRLTVT.

Details on this clonotype: Its ends do not fully match the called genes, so a read error is possible. The chain joins TRBV12-3 or TRBV12-4 to TRBJ1-5; 7 nucleotides line up with TRBD1. This CDR3 is built from 12 residues. The CDR3 is CASRTGNQPLQF. The CDR3 DNA reads as TGTGCCAGCAGGACAGGGAATCAGCCCCTGCAATTT.

DNA of the CDR3: TGTGCCAGCAGTTCGAGGTCTAGCGGGGACACAGATACGCAGTATTTT. Its protein product is CASSSRSSGDTDTQYF. V and J are TRBV27 and TRBJ2-3; 9 bases align to TRBD2. V trimming: 4 bases; J trimming: 2 bases; junction bases outside the gene matches: 7. The germline CDR1 and CDR2 sequences are MNHEY and SMNVEV (reference sequence). The CDR3 is 16 amino acids.